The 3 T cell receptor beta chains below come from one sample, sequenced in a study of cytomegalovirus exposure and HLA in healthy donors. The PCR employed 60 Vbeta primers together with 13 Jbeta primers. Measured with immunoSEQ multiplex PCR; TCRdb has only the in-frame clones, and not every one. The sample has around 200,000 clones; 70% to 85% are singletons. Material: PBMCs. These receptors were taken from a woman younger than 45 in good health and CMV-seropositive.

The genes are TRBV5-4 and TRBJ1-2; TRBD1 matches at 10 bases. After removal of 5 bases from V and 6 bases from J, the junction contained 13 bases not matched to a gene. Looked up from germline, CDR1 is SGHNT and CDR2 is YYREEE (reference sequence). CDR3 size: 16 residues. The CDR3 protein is CASSLRGQGTWHGYTF. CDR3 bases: TGTGCCAGCAGTTTGAGGGGACAGGGGACGTGGCATGGCTACACCTTC.

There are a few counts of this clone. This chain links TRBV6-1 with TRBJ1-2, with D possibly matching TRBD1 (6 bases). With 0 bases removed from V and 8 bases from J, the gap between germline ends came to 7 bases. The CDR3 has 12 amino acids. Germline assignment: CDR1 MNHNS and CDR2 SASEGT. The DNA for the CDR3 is TGTGCCAGCAGTGAAGCGGGGGCAGGCTACACCTTC. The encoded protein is CASSEAGAGYTF.

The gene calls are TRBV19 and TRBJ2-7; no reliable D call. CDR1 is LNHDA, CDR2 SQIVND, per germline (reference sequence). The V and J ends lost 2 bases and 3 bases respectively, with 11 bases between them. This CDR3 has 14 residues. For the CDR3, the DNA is TGTGCCAGTAGTATAAGAGGCGACTTCTACGAGCAGTACTTC. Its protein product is CASSIRGDFYEQYF. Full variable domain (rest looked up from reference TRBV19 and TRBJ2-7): DGGITQSPKYLFRKEGQNVTLSCEQNLNHDAMYWYRQDPGQGLRLIYYSQIVNDFQKGDIAEGYSVSREKKESFPLTVTSAQKNPTAFYLCASSIRGDFYEQYFGPGTRLTVT.